The present T cell receptor beta chain was sequenced within a study of blood T cell repertoires in COVID-19. Seattle enrolled patients during active infection and tracked them longitudinally. The authors' processing: Reference gene primer amplification yielded estimated nucleated cell counts. Sequenced by immunoSEQ multiplex PCR; TCRdb stores in-frame clones only, minus some. V, J and clone size were drawn from that table, and D and trimming were deduced from the DNA. The data show roughly 200,000 clones, with roughly 86% seen just once and 10% held by the top ten. This clone has more than one count but fewer than ten. Sequencing was done on a sample of peripheral blood. This clonotype was obtained from a woman aged 50 to 65 with COVID-19, enrolled during active disease.

CDR3 DNA sequence: TGTGCCACCGGGGGGGCAGGGACCACCAATCAGCCCCAGCATTTT. Translating it yields CATGGAGTTNQPQHF. V and J are TRBV28 and TRBJ1-5, with a tentative D call TRBD1 (6 bases). CDR1 is MDHEN and CDR2 is SYDVKM in the germline V gene. The CDR3 extends over 15 amino acids. V was clipped by 10 bases and J by 3 bases, with 19 bases between them.